The 7 T cell receptor beta chains given below trace back to one sample, sequenced in a study of OX40 agonist ivuxolimab in advanced cancers. Measured with immunoSEQ multiplex PCR; TCRdb has only the in-frame clones, and not every one. The sample has around 86,000 clones; around four fifths are singletons. This specimen consisted of CD4+ or CD8+ T cells sorted from blood, obtained in a trial of the OX40 agonist ivuxolimab. The receptors were gathered from an adult with an advanced solid tumor such as melanoma, head and neck, liver or kidney cancer.

The rearrangement joins TRBV6-5 to TRBJ2-5; TRBD2 might be the D (6 bases). The V gene lost 7 bases and the J gene lost 5 bases, with 14 bases spanning the gap. This CDR3 spans 13 amino acids. Per the germline V gene, CDR1 is MNHEY and CDR2 is SVGAGI. The DNA for the CDR3 is TGTGCCAGCACCAGGAGGGAGTGGGAGACCCAGTACTTC. Encoded protein: CASTRREWETQYF.

The chain joins TRBV9 to TRBJ2-2, with D maybe TRBD1 (6 bases). CDR1 and CDR2 (germline): SGDLS, YYNGEE. The CDR3 totals 14 residues. Trimming shortened V by 6 bases and J by 6 bases, and 15 bases separated the two germline ends. This CDR3 reads CASTKTGGAGELFF. DNA of the CDR3: TGTGCCAGCACCAAGACAGGCGGCGCCGGGGAGCTGTTTTTT.

This clone occurred once. The chain employs TRBV20-1 and TRBJ2-7, with D possibly TRBD1 on 5 matching bases. Germline CDR1 DFQATT, CDR2 SNEGSKA (reference sequence). The V end was cut by 6 bases, the J end by 3 bases, with 9 bases between. The CDR3 length is 11 residues. The CDR3 is CSAPDNYEQYF. CDR3 bases: TGCAGTGCCCCGGACAACTACGAGCAGTACTTC.

The chain is built from TRBV7-2 and TRBJ1-5; D uncertain. The V gene lost 1 base and the J gene lost 4 bases, with 11 bases spanning the gap. The CDR3 covers 15 residues. CDR1 and CDR2 (germline): SGHTA, FQGNSA. The CDR3 sequence: CASSLVSDANQPQHF. In DNA, the CDR3 is TGTGCCAGCAGCTTAGTTTCGGACGCGAATCAGCCCCAGCATTTT.

The chain carries TRBV4-3 and TRBJ2-1; no clear D gene. The germline CDR1 and CDR2 sequences are LGHNA and YSLEER. This CDR3 spans 12 amino acids. V lost 0 bases and J lost 7, with 4 bases in between. CDR3 bases: TGCGCCAGCAGCCAAGATACGAATGAGCAGTTCTTC. The encoded protein is CASSQDTNEQFF.

V and J are TRBV11-2 and TRBJ1-6; no reliable D call. From germline, CDR1 is SGHAT and CDR2 FQNNGV. The CDR3 is made up of 16 amino acids. V dropped 0 bases and J dropped 10 bases, with 16 bases sitting between them. The CDR3 sequence: CASSLDLHGGNSPLHF. The DNA for the CDR3 is TGTGCCAGCAGCTTAGATCTTCATGGAGGGAACTCACCCCTCCACTTT.

The rearrangement uses TRBV28 and TRBJ2-2; 7 bases are shared with TRBD2. CDR1 MDHEN and CDR2 SYDVKM come from the germline V gene. The J segment lost 6 bases and the V segment lost 3 bases, leaving 1 base of the junction unmatched. The CDR3 loop spans 13 amino acids. DNA of the CDR3: TGTGCCAGCAGTTTCCGGGGGGCCGGGGAGCTGTTTTTT. Its translation: CASSFRGAGELFF.